This record looks at one T cell receptor (beta chain) sequence and its context. Its matching antigen is unknown. TCRdb independently ran MiXCR on the reads; one entry per CDR3 protein. The sample yields 370,000 or so distinct CDR3 sequences, about 35% seen once. The germline V gene encodes CDR1 GTSNPN and CDR2 SVGIG (reference sequence). Trimming cost V 0 bases and J 15 bases, with 18 bases left between them. The CDR3 totals 13 residues. This sample is part of a study of T cell repertoires in cytomegalovirus infection. Study-level information: Evidence of both CMV infection and a matching HLA type came from public TCR beta signatures.

The V and J genes are TRBV30 and TRBJ2-1; possibly TRBD1 for D (5 bases). This sample comprised cultured PBMCs, obtained from culture after CMV antigen stimulation. This clonotype was sampled from a human donor in good health (CMV status not recorded). Some clones in this sample may be carry-over from other donors' samples. CDR3 amino acids: CAWSVPASYRMFF. The CDR3 DNA is TGTGCCTGGAGTGTACCAGCCTCGTACAGGATGTTCTTC.